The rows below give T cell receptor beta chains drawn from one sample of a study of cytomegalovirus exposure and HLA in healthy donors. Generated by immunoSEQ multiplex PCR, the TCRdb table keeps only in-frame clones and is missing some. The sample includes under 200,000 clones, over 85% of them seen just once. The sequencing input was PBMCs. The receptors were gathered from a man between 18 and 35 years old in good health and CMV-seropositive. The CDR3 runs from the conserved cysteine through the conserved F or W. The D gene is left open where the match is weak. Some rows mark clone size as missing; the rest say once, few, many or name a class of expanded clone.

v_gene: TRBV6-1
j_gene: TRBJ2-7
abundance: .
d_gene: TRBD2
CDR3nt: TGTGCCAGCAGTGAACCAAGCGGGAGTGGGTACGAGCAGTACTTC
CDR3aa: CASSEPSGSGYEQYF

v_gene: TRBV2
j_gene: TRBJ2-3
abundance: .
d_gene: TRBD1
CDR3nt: TGTGCCAGCAGTGGACTTGACAGGGGTACATGGACAGATACGCAGTATTTT
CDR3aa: CASSGLDRGTWTDTQYF

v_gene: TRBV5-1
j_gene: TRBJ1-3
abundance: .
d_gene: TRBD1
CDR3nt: TGCGCCAGCAGCCAGGGGGGAGGAAACACCATATATTTT
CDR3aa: CASSQGGGNTIYF

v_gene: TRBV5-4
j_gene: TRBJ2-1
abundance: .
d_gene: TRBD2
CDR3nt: TGTGCCAGCAGCTCCGGACTAGCGGGATTCTCCTACAATGAGCAGTTCTTC
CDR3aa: CASSSGLAGFSYNEQFF

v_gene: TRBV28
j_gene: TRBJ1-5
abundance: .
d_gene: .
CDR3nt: TGTGCCAGCATCCTGACAGGCAATCAGCCCCAGCATTTT
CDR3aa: CASILTGNQPQHF

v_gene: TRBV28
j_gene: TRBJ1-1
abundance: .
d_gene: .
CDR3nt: TGTGCCAGCAGCTTCCTCGCGGTGAACACTGAAGCTTTCTTT
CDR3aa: CASSFLAVNTEAFF

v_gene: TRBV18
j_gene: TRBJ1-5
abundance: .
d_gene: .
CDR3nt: TGTGCCAGCTCACAAGGCTCGCGGCAGCCCCAGCATTTT
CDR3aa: CASSQGSRQPQHF

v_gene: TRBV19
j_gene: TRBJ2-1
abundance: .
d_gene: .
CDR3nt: TGTGCCACCAGGAGGGCCGTAGGGTATGAGCAGTTCTTC
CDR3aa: CATRRAVGYEQFF

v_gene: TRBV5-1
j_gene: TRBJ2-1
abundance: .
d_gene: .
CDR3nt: TGCGCCAGCAGCCTGCAGATCAATGAGCAGTTCTTC
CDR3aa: CASSLQINEQFF

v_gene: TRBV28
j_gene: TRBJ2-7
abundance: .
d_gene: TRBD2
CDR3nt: TGTGCCAGCAGTTTAGCGACTAGCGGCTACGAGCAGTACTTC
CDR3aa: CASSLATSGYEQYF

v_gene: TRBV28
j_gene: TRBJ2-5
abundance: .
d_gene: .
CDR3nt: TGTGCCAGCGACGAGCTACACGCAGGGCGGGAGACCCAGTACTTC
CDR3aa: CASDELHAGRETQYF

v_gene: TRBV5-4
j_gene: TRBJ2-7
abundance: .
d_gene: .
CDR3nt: TGTGCCAGCAGCTTGGTGGGCGGGGAGCAGTACTTC
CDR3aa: CASSLVGGEQYF

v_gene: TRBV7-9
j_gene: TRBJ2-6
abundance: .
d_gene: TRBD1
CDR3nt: TGTGCCAGCAGCTCCAGCTCCGGACAGGGTTACTCTGGGGCCAACGTCCTGACTTTC
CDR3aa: CASSSSSGQGYSGANVLTF

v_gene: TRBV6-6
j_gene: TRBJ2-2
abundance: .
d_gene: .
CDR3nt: TGTGCCAGCAGTTACTCGGAGACAGGAGTCACCGGGGAGCTGTTTTTT
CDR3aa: CASSYSETGVTGELFF

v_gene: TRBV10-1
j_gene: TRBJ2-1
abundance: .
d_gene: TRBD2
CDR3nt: TGCGCCAGCAGCCGGACTAGCGGGACCCTTTCCTACAATGAGCAGTTCTTC
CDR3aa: CASSRTSGTLSYNEQFF

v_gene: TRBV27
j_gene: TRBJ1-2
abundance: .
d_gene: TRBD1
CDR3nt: TGTGCCAGCAGGACAGGGGCCTATGGCTACACCTTC
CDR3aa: CASRTGAYGYTF

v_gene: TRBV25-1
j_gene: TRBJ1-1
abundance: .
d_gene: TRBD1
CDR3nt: TGTGCCAGCACTTCACAGGGGAGGACTGAAGCTTTCTTT
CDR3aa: CASTSQGRTEAFF

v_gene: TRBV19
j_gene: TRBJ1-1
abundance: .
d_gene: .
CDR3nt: TGTGCCAGTAGTATCGGGACAACCATCACTGAAGCTTTCTTT
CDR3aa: CASSIGTTITEAFF

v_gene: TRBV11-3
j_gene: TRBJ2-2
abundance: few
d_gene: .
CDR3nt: TGTGCCAGCAGCTTAGGACTTTTGAACACCGGGGAGCTGTTTTTT
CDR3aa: CASSLGLLNTGELFF

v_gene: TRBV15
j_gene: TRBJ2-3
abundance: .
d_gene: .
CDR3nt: TGTGCCACCAGCAGAGGAGGGGATACGCAGTATTTT
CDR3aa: CATSRGGDTQYF

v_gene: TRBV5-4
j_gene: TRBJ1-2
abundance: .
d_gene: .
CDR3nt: TGTGCCAGCAGCCATCAACTTCAGGGACAAGGCTATGGCTACACCTTC
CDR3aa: CASSHQLQGQGYGYTF

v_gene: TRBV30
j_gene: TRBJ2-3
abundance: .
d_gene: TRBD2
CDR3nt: TGTGCCTGGAGTGTACTGCTAGCGGGCGTCAGGGATACGCAGTATTTT
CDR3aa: CAWSVLLAGVRDTQYF

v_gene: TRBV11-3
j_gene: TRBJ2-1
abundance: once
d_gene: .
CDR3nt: TGTGCCAGCAGCTCCGAGCTAGTCAATGAGCAGTTCTTC
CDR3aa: CASSSELVNEQFF

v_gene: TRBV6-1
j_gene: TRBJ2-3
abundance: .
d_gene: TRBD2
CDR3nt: TGTGCCAGCATAAGCGGGGGGCCGGATACGCAGTATTTT
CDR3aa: CASISGGPDTQYF

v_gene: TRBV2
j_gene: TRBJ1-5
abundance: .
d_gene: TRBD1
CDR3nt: TGTGCCAGCAGCAGGGGGCCGGGAGATAATCAGCCCCAGCATTTT
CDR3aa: CASSRGPGDNQPQHF

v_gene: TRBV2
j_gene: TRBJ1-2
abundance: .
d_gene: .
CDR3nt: TGTGCCAGCAGTGAAAGGTCGTGGACACCTAACTATGGCTACACCTTC
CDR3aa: CASSERSWTPNYGYTF